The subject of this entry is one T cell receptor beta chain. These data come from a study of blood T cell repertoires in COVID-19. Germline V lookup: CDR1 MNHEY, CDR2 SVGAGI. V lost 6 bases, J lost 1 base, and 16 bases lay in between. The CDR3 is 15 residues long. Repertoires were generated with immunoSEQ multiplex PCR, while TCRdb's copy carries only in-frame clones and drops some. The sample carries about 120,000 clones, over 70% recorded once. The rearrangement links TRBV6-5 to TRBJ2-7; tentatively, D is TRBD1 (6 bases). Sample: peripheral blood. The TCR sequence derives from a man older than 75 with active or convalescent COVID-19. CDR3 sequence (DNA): TGTGCCAGCAGGAAAAGGGGGACACCTTCCTACGAGCAGTACTTC. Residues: CASRKRGTPSYEQYF.